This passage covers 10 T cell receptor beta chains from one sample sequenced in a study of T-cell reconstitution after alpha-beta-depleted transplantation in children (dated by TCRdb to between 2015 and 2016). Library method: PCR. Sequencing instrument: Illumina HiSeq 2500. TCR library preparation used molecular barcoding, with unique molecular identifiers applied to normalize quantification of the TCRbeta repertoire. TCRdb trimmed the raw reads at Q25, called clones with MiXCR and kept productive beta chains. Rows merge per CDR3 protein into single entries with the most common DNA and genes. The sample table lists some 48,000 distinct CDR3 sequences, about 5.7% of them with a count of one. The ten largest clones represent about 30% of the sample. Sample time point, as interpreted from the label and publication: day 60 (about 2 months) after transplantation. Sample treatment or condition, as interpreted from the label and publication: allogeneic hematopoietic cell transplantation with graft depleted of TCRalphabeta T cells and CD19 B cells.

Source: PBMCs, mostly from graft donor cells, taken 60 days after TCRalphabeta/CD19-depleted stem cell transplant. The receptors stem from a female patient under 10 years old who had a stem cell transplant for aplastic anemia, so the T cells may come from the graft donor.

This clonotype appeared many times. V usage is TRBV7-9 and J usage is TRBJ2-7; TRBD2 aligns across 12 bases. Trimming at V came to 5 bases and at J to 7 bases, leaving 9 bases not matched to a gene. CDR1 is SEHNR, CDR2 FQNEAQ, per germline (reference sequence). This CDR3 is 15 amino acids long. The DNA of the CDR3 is TGTGCCAGCAGCCAAGGGACTAGCGGGTTTCTAGAGCAGTACTTC. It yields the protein CASSQGTSGFLEQYF. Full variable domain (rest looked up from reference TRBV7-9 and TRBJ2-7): DTGVSQNPRHKITKRGQNVTFRCDPISEHNRLYWYRQTLGQGPEFLTYFQNEAQLEKSRLLSDRFSAERPKGSFSTLEIQRTEQGDSAMYLCASSQGTSGFLEQYFGPGTRLTVT.

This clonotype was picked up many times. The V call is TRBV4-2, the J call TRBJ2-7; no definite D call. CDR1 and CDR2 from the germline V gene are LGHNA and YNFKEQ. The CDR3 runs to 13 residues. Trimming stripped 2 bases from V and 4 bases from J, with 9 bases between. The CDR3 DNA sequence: TGTGCCAGCAGCCAAAACGGGCCTTACGAGCAGTACTTC. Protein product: CASSQNGPYEQYF.

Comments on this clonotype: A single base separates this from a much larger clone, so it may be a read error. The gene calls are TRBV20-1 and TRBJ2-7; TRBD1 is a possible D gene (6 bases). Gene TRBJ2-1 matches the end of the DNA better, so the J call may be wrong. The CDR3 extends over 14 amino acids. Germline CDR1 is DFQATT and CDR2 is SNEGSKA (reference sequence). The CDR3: CSADSGTWTYEQFF. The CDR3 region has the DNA TGCAGTGCTGATTCCGGGACATGGACCTACGAGCAGTTCTTC.

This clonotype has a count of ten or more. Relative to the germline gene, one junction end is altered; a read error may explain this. CDR3 protein: CASSSSYEQYF. CDR3 nucleotide sequence: TGTGCCAGCAGTTCCTCCTACGAGCAGTACTTC. This chain connects TRBV5-1 to TRBJ2-7; no clear D gene. CDR3 size: 11 residues. The germline CDR1 and CDR2 sequences are SGHRS and YFSETQ.

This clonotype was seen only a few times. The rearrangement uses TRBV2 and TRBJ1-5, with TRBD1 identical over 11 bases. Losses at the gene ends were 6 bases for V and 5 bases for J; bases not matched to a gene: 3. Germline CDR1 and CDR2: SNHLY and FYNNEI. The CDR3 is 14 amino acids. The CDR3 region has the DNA TGTGCCAGCAGCGGGACAGGGGGGGATCAGCCCCAGCATTTT. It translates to CASSGTGGDQPQHF.

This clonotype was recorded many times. CDR3 amino acids: CSALRLAGYPSSYNEQFF. CDR3 nucleotides: TGCAGTGCCCTTCGACTAGCGGGTTACCCCAGCTCCTACAATGAGCAGTTCTTC. The rearrangement links TRBV20-1 to TRBJ2-1; the match to TRBD2 covers 10 bases. CDR1 is DFQATT, CDR2 SNEGSKA, per germline (reference sequence). V trimming: 6 bases; J trimming: 0 bases; junction bases outside the gene matches: 14. The CDR3 is made up of 18 amino acids.

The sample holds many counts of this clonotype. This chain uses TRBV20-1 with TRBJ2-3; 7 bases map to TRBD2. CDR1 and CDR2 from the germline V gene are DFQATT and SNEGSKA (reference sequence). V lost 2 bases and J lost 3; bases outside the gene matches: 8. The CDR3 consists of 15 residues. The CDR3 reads CSARSVGGRTDTQYF. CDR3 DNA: TGCAGTGCTAGATCAGTTGGCGGGAGAACAGATACGCAGTATTTT.

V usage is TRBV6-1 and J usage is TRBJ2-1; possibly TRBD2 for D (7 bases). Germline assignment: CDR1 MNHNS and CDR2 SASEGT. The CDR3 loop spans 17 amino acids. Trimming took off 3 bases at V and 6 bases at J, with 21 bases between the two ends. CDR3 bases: TGTGCCAGCAGTGATCGGTTTCGGGGGGCGGTACCCAATGAGCAGTTCTTC. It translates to CASSDRFRGAVPNEQFF.

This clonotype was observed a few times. The CDR3 region has the DNA TGTGCCAGCAGCTTAAAGGGGGGGGCTGAAGCTTTCTTT. Translating gives CASSLKGGAEAFF. This sequence joins TRBV7-3 and TRBJ1-1, with D possibly matching TRBD1 (6 bases). The CDR3 runs 13 residues. The ends were cut back, 1 base at V and 6 bases at J, with 9 bases in the middle. CDR1 SGHTA and CDR2 FQGTGA come from the germline V gene.

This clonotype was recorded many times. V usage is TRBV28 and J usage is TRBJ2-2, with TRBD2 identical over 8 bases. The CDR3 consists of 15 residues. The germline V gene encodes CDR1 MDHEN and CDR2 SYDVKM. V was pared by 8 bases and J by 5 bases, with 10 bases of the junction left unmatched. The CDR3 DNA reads TGTGCCAGCGGGTCCCTAGCGGGCGGTACCGGGGAGCTGTTTTTT. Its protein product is CASGSLAGGTGELFF.